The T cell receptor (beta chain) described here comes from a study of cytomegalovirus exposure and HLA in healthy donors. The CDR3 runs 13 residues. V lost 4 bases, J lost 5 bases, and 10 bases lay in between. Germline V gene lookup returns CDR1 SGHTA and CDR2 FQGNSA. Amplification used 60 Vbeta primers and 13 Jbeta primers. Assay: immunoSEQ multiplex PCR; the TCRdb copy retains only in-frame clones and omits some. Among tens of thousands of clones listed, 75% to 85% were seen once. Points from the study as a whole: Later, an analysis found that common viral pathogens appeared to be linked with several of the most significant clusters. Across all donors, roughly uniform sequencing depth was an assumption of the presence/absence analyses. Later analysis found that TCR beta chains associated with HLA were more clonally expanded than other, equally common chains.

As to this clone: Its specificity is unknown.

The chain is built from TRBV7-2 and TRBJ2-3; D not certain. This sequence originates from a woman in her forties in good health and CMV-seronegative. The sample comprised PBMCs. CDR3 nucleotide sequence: TGTGCCAGCAGCTCCCCCTTCCTAGATACGCAGTATTTT. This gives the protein CASSSPFLDTQYF.